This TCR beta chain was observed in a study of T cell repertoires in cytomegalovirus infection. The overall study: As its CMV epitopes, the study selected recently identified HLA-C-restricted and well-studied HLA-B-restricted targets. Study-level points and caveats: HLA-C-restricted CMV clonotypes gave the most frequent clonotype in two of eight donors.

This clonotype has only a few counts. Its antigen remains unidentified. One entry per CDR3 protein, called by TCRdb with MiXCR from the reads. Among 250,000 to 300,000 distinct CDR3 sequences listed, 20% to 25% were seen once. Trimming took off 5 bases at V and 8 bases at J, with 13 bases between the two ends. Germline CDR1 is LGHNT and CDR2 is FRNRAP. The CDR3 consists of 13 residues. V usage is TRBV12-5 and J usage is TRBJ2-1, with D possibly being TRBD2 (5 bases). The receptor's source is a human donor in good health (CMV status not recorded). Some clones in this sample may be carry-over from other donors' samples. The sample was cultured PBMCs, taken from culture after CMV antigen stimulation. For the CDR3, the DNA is TGTGCTAGTGGTCGAAGGGAGCCCGATGAGCAGTTCTTC. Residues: CASGRREPDEQFF. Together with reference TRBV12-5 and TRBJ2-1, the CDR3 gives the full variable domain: DARVTQTPRHKVTEMGQEVTMRCQPILGHNTVFWYRQTMMQGLELLAYFRNRAPLDDSGMPKDRFSAEMPDATLATLKIQPSEPRDSAVYFCASGRREPDEQFFGPGTRLTVL.